Listed here are 20 T cell receptor beta chains from one sample, sequenced in a study of blood T cell repertoires in COVID-19. Here immunoSEQ multiplex PCR was the method, and the copy in TCRdb shows in-frame clones only, minus some. The table lists around 110,000 clones, over 75% of them singletons. Sequencing was done on a sample of peripheral blood. Every receptor here comes from a man aged 55 to 70 with active or convalescent COVID-19.

V and J are TRBV9 and TRBJ1-4, with D unresolved. V lost 0 bases and J 12 bases, leaving 15 bases between the germline ends. Germline CDR1 SGDLS, CDR2 YYNGEE. The CDR3 consists of 14 residues. Here the CDR3 reads CASSVGTGREELFF. CDR3 DNA sequence: TGTGCCAGCAGCGTAGGTACCGGTCGTGAGGAACTGTTTTTT. The full variable domain, rest sourced from reference TRBV9 and TRBJ1-4, is DSGVTQTPKHLITATGQRVTLRCSPRSGDLSVYWYQQSLDQGLQFLIQYYNGEERAKGNILERFSAQQFPDLHSELNLSSLELGDSALYFCASSVGTGREELFFGSGTQLSVL.

The rearrangement joins TRBV7-2 to TRBJ2-7; 9 positions match TRBD2. The germline V gene has CDR1 SGHTA and CDR2 FQGNSA. The length of the CDR3 is 15 residues. V was pared by 5 bases and J by 4 bases, with 9 bases of the junction left unmatched. The DNA for the CDR3 is TGTGCCAGCAGCCCGGCCGGGACTAGCAGTTACGAGCAGTACTTC. Encoded protein: CASSPAGTSSYEQYF.

The chain has TRBV27 and TRBJ1-4; D might be TRBD1 (5 bases). Germline V CDR1 and CDR2: MNHEY, SMNVEV (reference sequence). The CDR3 is 14 amino acids. V lost 3 bases, J lost 5 bases, and 10 bases lay in between. DNA of the CDR3: TGTGCCAGCAGTTTGGCCTCAGGGAATGAAAAACTGTTTTTT. Encoded protein: CASSLASGNEKLFF. Looking up the rest from reference TRBV27 and TRBJ1-4 gives the full variable domain: EAQVTQNPRYLITVTGKKLTVTCSQNMNHEYMSWYRQDPGLGLRQIYYSMNVEVTDKGDVPEGYKVSRKEKRNFPLILESPSPNQTSLYFCASSLASGNEKLFFGSGTQLSVL.

This clone has more than one count but fewer than ten. The V and J genes are TRBV11-2 and TRBJ1-5, with no clear D. V lost 0 bases to trimming and J lost 6 bases, with 6 bases between them. Looked up from germline, CDR1 is SGHAT and CDR2 is FQNNGV. The CDR3 spans 13 residues. CDR3: CASSLDRGQPQHF. The CDR3 coding sequence is TGTGCCAGCAGCTTAGATCGGGGTCAGCCCCAGCATTTT.

This chain uses TRBV5-6 with TRBJ1-1; D is undetermined. V shed 4 bases and J shed 8 bases, with 15 bases lying between them. Germline V gene sequence: CDR1 SGHDT, CDR2 YYEEEE. This CDR3 has 13 residues. In DNA form, the CDR3 reads TGTGCCAGCAGCCTAGGTGGCTCCGTGGAAGCTTTCTTT. Its protein is CASSLGGSVEAFF. Full variable domain (rest looked up from reference TRBV5-6 and TRBJ1-1): DAGVTQSPTHLIKTRGQQVTLRCSPKSGHDTVSWYQQALGQGPQFIFQYYEEEERQRGNFPDRFSGHQFPNYSSELNVNALLLGDSALYLCASSLGGSVEAFFGQGTRLTVV.

The gene calls are TRBV9 and TRBJ2-7; D is perhaps TRBD2 (5 bases). Trimming stripped 6 bases from V and 0 bases from J, with 13 bases between. The CDR3 has 14 amino acids. From germline, CDR1 is SGDLS and CDR2 YYNGEE. The CDR3 DNA reads as TGTGCCAGCAACCGTGCCGGGGACTCCTACGAGCAGTACTTC. It is translated as CASNRAGDSYEQYF.

A remark on this clone: The conserved closing phenylalanine or tryptophan is absent in this CDR3, likely reflecting a read error. No DNA is shown, since the ends of the CDR3 on it are uncertain; the CDR3 is the one TCRdb lists. The rearrangement uses TRBV27 and TRBJ2-7; TRBD1 reflects the table's D call only, with no check against the DNA. Termini included, the CDR3 measures 10 amino acids. Germline assignment: CDR1 MNHEY and CDR2 SMNVEV (reference sequence). The CDR3 protein is CASIIWTGIL.

This clone was seen a single time. The V and J genes are TRBV27 and TRBJ1-5; D uncertain. V dropped 3 bases and J dropped 0 bases, with 6 bases sitting between them. CDR1 is MNHEY and CDR2 is SMNVEV in the germline V gene (reference sequence). CDR3 length: 14 residues. For the CDR3, the DNA is TGTGCCAGCAGTTTCCGCAGTAGCAATCAGCCCCAGCATTTT. Translation gives CASSFRSSNQPQHF.

The V and J genes are TRBV28 and TRBJ1-4; D is uncertain. This CDR3 spans 13 amino acids. V was shortened by 10 bases and J by 4 bases, with 13 bases between the two germline ends. Germline-derived CDR1 and CDR2 are MDHEN and SYDVKM. CDR3 nucleotides: TGTGCCACTCTACAACTAGATAATGAAAAACTGTTTTTT. It is translated as CATLQLDNEKLFF.

This chain connects TRBV5-1 to TRBJ2-3; 8 bases are a match to TRBD1. The CDR3 is 14 amino acids. Per germline, CDR1 SGHRS and CDR2 YFSETQ. V lost 2 bases to trimming and J lost 4 bases; unmatched junction nucleotides: 3. The CDR3 nucleotides are TGCGCCAGCAGCTTCCAGGGGGCCCCAGATACGCAGTATTTT. Protein sequence: CASSFQGAPDTQYF.

The V call is TRBV14, the J call TRBJ1-6; the D is unclear. The CDR3 loop spans 13 amino acids. V was clipped by 6 bases and J by 9 bases, with 12 bases between them. The V gene's germline CDR1 is SGHDN and CDR2 FVKESK. CDR3 in DNA: TGTGCCAGCAGACGGGGTAGTGGTTCACCCCTCCACTTT. Translating gives CASRRGSGSPLHF.

The genes are TRBV6-5 and TRBJ1-1; D not resolved. V was cut by 2 bases and J by 4 bases, with 14 bases left in between. The CDR3 spans 15 residues. CDR1 and CDR2 from the germline V gene are MNHEY and SVGAGI. CDR3 in DNA: TGTGCCAGCAGTTACGGCTTGGAGGCCAGCACTGAAGCTTTCTTT. This translates into CASSYGLEASTEAFF.

The V call is TRBV10-3, the J call TRBJ2-7, with D possibly being TRBD1 (6 bases). V lost 6 bases, J lost 3 bases, and 6 bases lay in between. The germline gives CDR1 ENHRY, CDR2 SYGVKD. CDR3 length equals 11 residues. The CDR3 DNA reads TGTGCCATCAGCAGGGGCTACGAGCAGTACTTC. This encodes CAISRGYEQYF.

The gene calls are TRBV24-1 and TRBJ2-3; D not certain. The CDR3 consists of 12 residues. From germline, CDR1 is KGHDR and CDR2 SFDVKD. Trimming took 4 bases from V and 8 from J, leaving 9 bases between them. The CDR3 bases are TGTGCCACCAGTGAAGGAGAGCGTACGCAGTATTTT. This encodes CATSEGERTQYF.

The J gene is TRBJ1-5, the V gene TRBV4-2; 7 nucleotides align to TRBD1. The CDR3 has 18 residues. After removal of 1 base from V and 9 bases from J, the junction contained 18 bases not matched to a gene. Looked up from germline, CDR1 is LGHNA and CDR2 is YNFKEQ. This chain's CDR3 is CASSQVGQTGVTPGPQHF. In nucleotides, the CDR3 is TGTGCCAGCAGCCAAGTGGGACAGACGGGGGTCACCCCGGGGCCCCAGCATTTT.

This clone was detected a few times. This chain connects TRBV5-1 to TRBJ1-6; the D is unclear. Trimming took 4 bases from V and 12 from J, leaving 14 bases between them. Germline loops: CDR1 SGHRS, CDR2 YFSETQ. The CDR3 extends over 13 amino acids. As DNA, the CDR3 is TGCGCCAGCAGCCCGACGGGGTCGGAACCCCTCCACTTT. This gives the protein CASSPTGSEPLHF.

The chain links TRBV7-3 to TRBJ2-2; 9 nucleotides line up with TRBD1. CDR1 and CDR2 from the germline V gene are SGHTA and FQGTGA. J was trimmed by 7 bases and V by 5 bases; bases with no gene match: 14. The CDR3 contains 17 residues. The CDR3: CASSAPGTGISDGELFF. The DNA for the CDR3 is TGTGCCAGCAGCGCCCCCGGGACAGGGATTTCTGACGGGGAGCTGTTTTTT.

The chain has TRBV10-2 and TRBJ1-1; D is undetermined. Trimming left V 4 bases short and J 0 bases short, with 12 bases between. The CDR3 is 15 amino acids. CDR1 is WSHSY and CDR2 is SAAADI in the germline V gene. The CDR3 loop is CASSVGMEVNTEAFF. The CDR3 bases are TGCGCCAGCAGTGTAGGGATGGAGGTGAACACTGAAGCTTTCTTT.

The chain couples TRBV6-6 to TRBJ1-1; D is undetermined. The CDR3 sequence is 12 residues long. With 5 bases removed from V and 6 bases from J, the gap between germline ends came to 10 bases. The V gene's germline CDR1 is MNHNY and CDR2 SVGAGI (reference sequence). In DNA form, the CDR3 reads TGTGCCAGCAGTGAGGGCTACCCTGAAGCTTTCTTT. The encoded protein is CASSEGYPEAFF.

This chain joins TRBV7-9 and TRBJ1-2; 11 nucleotides line up with TRBD1. Trimming cost V 5 bases and J 2 bases; bases outside gene matches: 7. Germline V gives CDR1 SEHNR, CDR2 FQNEAQ (reference sequence). This CDR3 has 16 amino acids. The CDR3 loop is CASSRTGTGGNYGYTF. The CDR3 DNA reads TGTGCCAGCAGCCGTACCGGGACAGGGGGAAACTATGGCTACACCTTC. Combining the CDR3 with reference TRBV7-9 and TRBJ1-2 gives the whole variable domain DTGVSQNPRHKITKRGQNVTFRCDPISEHNRLYWYRQTLGQGPEFLTYFQNEAQLEKSRLLSDRFSAERPKGSFSTLEIQRTEQGDSAMYLCASSRTGTGGNYGYTFGSGTRLTVV.